The 27 T cell receptor beta chains given below trace back to one sample, sequenced in a study of blood T cell repertoires in COVID-19. Here immunoSEQ multiplex PCR was the method, and the copy in TCRdb shows in-frame clones only, minus some. The sample has more than 250,000 clones, 75% to 90% seen once. Sequencing input: peripheral blood. The receptor source for this set is a woman aged 25 to 39 who had recovered from COVID-19.

V and J are TRBV27 and TRBJ1-1; 7 nucleotides agree with TRBD1. After removal of 5 bases from V and 7 bases from J, the junction contained 4 bases not matched to a gene. Germline lookup yields CDR1 MNHEY and CDR2 SMNVEV (reference sequence). The CDR3 has 12 amino acids. CDR3 protein: CASSLRQGEAFF. The CDR3 DNA reads TGTGCCAGCAGTCTTCGACAGGGTGAAGCTTTCTTT.

The chain joins TRBV9 to TRBJ2-3; D is possibly TRBD1 (7 bases). The CDR3 covers 15 residues. Germline V gene lookup returns CDR1 SGDLS and CDR2 YYNGEE. V dropped 4 bases and J dropped 4 bases, with 16 bases sitting between them. The CDR3 coding sequence is TGTGCCAGCAGCCCCAGGGGGGCCACCCCAGATACGCAGTATTTT. It translates to CASSPRGATPDTQYF.

This sequence joins TRBV28 and TRBJ1-1; 7 positions match TRBD1. The germline V gene has CDR1 MDHEN and CDR2 SYDVKM. The CDR3 runs to 13 residues. V shed 5 bases and J 0 bases; nucleotides not matched to a gene: 0. The CDR3 nucleotides read TGTGCCAGCAGTGGGACAGTGAACACTGAAGCTTTCTTT. It encodes CASSGTVNTEAFF.

A single count supports this clone. This chain links TRBV2 with TRBJ2-7; 9 bases align to TRBD1. Looked up from germline, CDR1 is SNHLY and CDR2 is FYNNEI. With V trimmed by 5 bases and J by 5 bases, 7 bases remained unmatched. CDR3 size: 14 residues. The CDR3 loop is CASSITGTGNEQYF. In nucleotides, the CDR3 is TGTGCCAGCAGTATTACCGGGACAGGGAACGAGCAGTACTTC.

J is TRBJ1-2 and V is TRBV5-8; tentative D call: TRBD1 (6 bases). CDR3 length equals 16 residues. With 2 bases removed from V and 4 bases from J, the gap between germline ends came to 18 bases. Germline CDR1 reads SGHTS; CDR2 reads YDEGEE. CDR3 bases: TGTGCCAGCAGCTTATTACAGGGCCGTCGGGGCTATGGCTACACCTTC. Protein: CASSLLQGRRGYGYTF.

This rearrangement joins TRBV2 to TRBJ2-3; 9 nucleotides agree with TRBD1. Trimming cost V 4 bases and J 4 bases; bases outside gene matches: 6. CDR3 length: 15 residues. Germline loops: CDR1 SNHLY, CDR2 FYNNEI. In DNA form, the CDR3 reads TGTGCCAGCAGTGGAACAGGGGGCGGGTCAGATACGCAGTATTTT. Translation gives CASSGTGGGSDTQYF.

This CDR3 reads CASSQDRVAEAFF. The CDR3 DNA sequence: TGTGCCAGCAGTCAGGACAGGGTCGCTGAAGCTTTCTTT. The rearrangement uses TRBV2 and TRBJ1-1; 8 bases agree with TRBD1. Germline CDR1 is SNHLY and CDR2 is FYNNEI. The length of the CDR3 is 13 residues. V lost 5 bases and J lost 6; bases outside the gene matches: 5.

The chain couples TRBV27 to TRBJ2-2, with D possibly being TRBD2 (6 bases). CDR1 is MNHEY, CDR2 SMNVEV, per germline (reference sequence). The CDR3 contains 18 residues. Trimming took 5 bases from V and 5 from J, leaving 24 bases between them. The CDR3 here is CASSPLGGTAGITGELFF. Here the CDR3 DNA reads TGTGCCAGCAGTCCCCTGGGGGGTACCGCCGGAATTACCGGGGAGCTGTTTTTT.

J is TRBJ1-2 and V is TRBV10-2, with 11 positions matching TRBD1. Trimming removed 1 base from V and 8 bases from J; junction bases left unmatched: 9. CDR1 and CDR2 from the germline V gene are WSHSY and SAAADI. The CDR3 has 16 amino acids. The CDR3 loop is CASSEWTGGLSEGYTF. CDR3 coding DNA: TGCGCCAGCAGTGAGTGGACAGGGGGCCTCTCGGAGGGCTACACCTTC.

The gene calls are TRBV7-2 and TRBJ1-1, with D unclear. Germline loops: CDR1 SGHTA, CDR2 FQGNSA. Trimming pared 0 bases from V and 5 bases from J, leaving 10 bases between. The CDR3 sequence is 14 residues long. In DNA form, the CDR3 reads TGTGCCAGCAGCTTAGCGTGGGGAGCGACTGAAGCTTTCTTT. It encodes CASSLAWGATEAFF.

The chain links TRBV6-2 or TRBV6-3 to TRBJ2-3; 8 bases fit TRBD2. The V and J ends lost 2 bases and 4 bases, in that order; junction bases with no gene match: 5. The CDR3 extends over 15 amino acids. CDR1 and CDR2 (germline): MNHEY, SVGEGT. Written as DNA, the CDR3 is TGTGCCAGCAGTTACCGTGGACTAGCTGCAGATACGCAGTATTTT. Its protein product is CASSYRGLAADTQYF.

J is TRBJ2-1 and V is TRBV21-1; TRBD2 is taken as the D call from the table, unchecked against the DNA. TRBV21-1 is labeled a pseudogene. The CDR3 sequence is 16 residues long. CDR3 coding DNA: TGTGCCAGCAGCAAAGGCCCTAGCGGGCTCTGGGGTGAGCAGTTCTTC. Translated: CASSKGPSGLWGEQFF.

The chain is built from TRBV27 and TRBJ2-3; 10 bases are shared with TRBD2. Germline V lookup: CDR1 MNHEY, CDR2 SMNVEV (reference sequence). The CDR3 runs 15 residues. The junction had 2 bases not matched to a gene; V was cut back by 0 bases and J by 5 bases. The CDR3 here is CASSLSPSGRDTQYF. The CDR3 DNA follows: TGTGCCAGCAGTTTATCACCTAGCGGGAGAGATACGCAGTATTTT.

The chain couples TRBV3-1 (or the pseudogene TRBV3-2) to TRBJ2-1, with a possible D match to TRBD2 (6 bases). Germline V gene data show CDR1 as LGHDT and CDR2 as YNNKEL (reference sequence). The V end lost 3 bases, the J end lost 15 bases, and 15 bases lay between the germline ends. This CDR3 is built from 12 residues. In DNA form, the CDR3 reads TGTGCCAGCAGCCAGCCCCGGGGGTTACCGTTCTTC. This codes for CASSQPRGLPFF.

This chain connects TRBV6-5 to TRBJ2-4, with a weak D call TRBD2 (5 bases). This CDR3 is 13 amino acids long. Between the trimmed V and J ends, which lost 2 bases and 9 bases, there was a span of 11 bases. Germline lookup yields CDR1 MNHEY and CDR2 SVGAGI. Here the CDR3 reads CASSYGSGGIQYF. The CDR3 nucleotides are TGTGCCAGCAGTTACGGGAGCGGCGGCATTCAGTACTTC.

A few counts support this clone. This chain links TRBV11-2 with TRBJ2-3; D remains ambiguous. The CDR3 consists of 14 residues. Trimming removed 0 bases from V and 8 bases from J, with 12 bases in between. Germline CDR1 reads SGHAT; CDR2 reads FQNNGV. The CDR3 protein is CASSLEAAFGTQYF. The CDR3 DNA reads TGTGCCAGCAGCTTAGAGGCCGCCTTTGGTACGCAGTATTTT.

The chain is built from TRBV10-1 and TRBJ2-1, with TRBD2 identical over 9 bases. This CDR3 is 15 amino acids long. V was clipped by 0 bases and J by 9 bases; unmatched bases: 6. Germline CDR1 is WNHNN and CDR2 is SYGVQD (reference sequence). The DNA of the CDR3 is TGCGCCAGCAGTGAGTCTGTACTAGCGGGCCTTGAGCAGTTCTTC. The encoded protein is CASSESVLAGLEQFF.

The chain couples TRBV4-2 to TRBJ2-7; 9 nucleotides line up with TRBD1. CDR1 and CDR2 from the germline V gene are LGHNA and YNFKEQ. The CDR3 spans 15 residues. The V gene end was trimmed by 4 bases and the J gene end by 3 bases; junction bases not matched to a gene: 7. This CDR3 is CASSPTDRGVYEQYF. In DNA, the CDR3 is TGTGCCAGCAGCCCGACGGACAGGGGAGTCTACGAGCAGTACTTC.

This chain links TRBV2 with TRBJ2-7, with D possibly being TRBD1 (5 bases). The CDR3 contains 14 residues. V was shortened by 6 bases and J by 3 bases, with 15 bases between the two germline ends. The germline V gene encodes CDR1 SNHLY and CDR2 FYNNEI. CDR3 in amino acids: CASSPEGAYYEQYF. In DNA, the CDR3 is TGTGCCAGCAGCCCCGAAGGGGCCTACTACGAGCAGTACTTC. The variable domain in full, completed from reference TRBV2 and TRBJ2-7, reads EPEVTQTPSHQVTQMGQEVILRCVPISNHLYFYWYRQILGQKVEFLVSFYNNEISEKSEIFDDQFSVERPDGSNFTLKIRSTKLEDSAMYFCASSPEGAYYEQYFGPGTRLTVT.

Comment on this clone: The same CDR3 is also encoded by other DNA sequences in this sample. The genes are TRBV7-2 and TRBJ1-6; D uncertain. The germline V gene encodes CDR1 SGHTA and CDR2 FQGNSA. This CDR3 has 14 residues. V was shortened by 0 bases and J by 7 bases, with 7 bases between the two germline ends. This chain's CDR3 is CASSLAPQNSPLHF. CDR3 sequence (DNA): TGTGCCAGCAGCTTAGCCCCCCAAAATTCACCCCTCCACTTT.

The genes are TRBV3-1 (or the pseudogene TRBV3-2) and TRBJ2-1; 10 nucleotides match TRBD2. V was pared by 4 bases and J by 8 bases, with 11 bases of the junction left unmatched. The V gene's germline CDR1 is LGHDT and CDR2 YNNKEL (reference sequence). There are 16 residues in the CDR3. In DNA, the CDR3 is TGTGCCAGCAGCCGACCTAGCGGGGGAGCCTGGGATGAGCAGTTCTTC. It encodes CASSRPSGGAWDEQFF.

The chain combines TRBV28 with TRBJ2-7, with D possibly TRBD2 on 7 matching bases. Germline V gene data show CDR1 as MDHEN and CDR2 as SYDVKM. V lost 7 bases and J 5 bases, leaving 15 bases between the germline ends. The CDR3 spans 13 residues. CDR3 residues: CASTLGGGDEQYF. DNA of the CDR3: TGTGCCAGCACTTTGGGGGGGGGCGACGAGCAGTACTTC.

The chain joins TRBV6-5 to TRBJ2-3; perhaps TRBD1 as D (5 bases). The germline V gene has CDR1 MNHEY and CDR2 SVGAGI. Between the trimmed V and J ends, which lost 6 bases and 4 bases, there was a span of 14 bases. The length of the CDR3 is 14 residues. The CDR3 DNA sequence: TGTGCCAGCAGACCTCGGGTGGGGCCAGATACGCAGTATTTT. The encoded protein is CASRPRVGPDTQYF.

This chain connects TRBV28 to TRBJ2-3; D gene ambiguous. The V gene's germline CDR1 is MDHEN and CDR2 SYDVKM. V was pared by 5 bases and J by 6 bases, with 12 bases between. CDR3 length: 13 residues. The CDR3, as DNA: TGTGCCAGCAGTCCCCCGTTTGAGGATACGCAGTATTTT. It encodes CASSPPFEDTQYF.

The J gene is TRBJ1-3, the V gene TRBV5-1, with 8 bases lining up with TRBD1. The germline V gene encodes CDR1 SGHRS and CDR2 YFSETQ. The CDR3 is made up of 17 amino acids. J was trimmed by 0 bases and V by 0 bases; bases with no gene match: 5. CDR3 residues: CASSLASGGSSGNTIYF. The CDR3, as DNA: TGCGCCAGCAGCTTGGCCTCAGGGGGCAGCTCTGGAAACACCATATATTTT.

This rearrangement joins TRBV2 to TRBJ2-7; 8 nucleotides match TRBD2. Unmatched junction bases numbered 4, after V lost 3 bases and J lost 0 bases. CDR1 SNHLY and CDR2 FYNNEI come from the germline V gene. The CDR3 runs 15 residues. CDR3 sequence: CASSEASGYSYEQYF. The CDR3 bases are TGTGCCAGCAGTGAGGCTAGCGGGTACTCCTACGAGCAGTACTTC.

The chain recombines TRBV10-3 with TRBJ2-3; 10 positions agree with TRBD2. Looked up from germline, CDR1 is ENHRY and CDR2 is SYGVKD. CDR3 length: 15 amino acids. The J segment lost 4 bases and the V segment lost 0 bases, leaving 1 base of the junction unmatched. CDR3 coding DNA: TGTGCCATCAGTGAGTCAGCGGGGGGGCCAGATACGCAGTATTTT. Amino acid sequence: CAISESAGGPDTQYF.